Presented here are 13 T cell receptor beta chains from one specimen sequenced in a study of blood T cell repertoires in COVID-19 (dated by TCRdb to 2019 to 2021). The method behind the library was the immunoSEQ multiplex PCR assay. The immuneACCESS repertoire file appears here via TCRdb, limited to in-frame rearrangements. These files lack a portion of the clones; in checked studies, under half of the deficit traces to unresolved V genes, and the cause of the others is not known. Here the sample has about 460,000 clones; 70% to 90% occur a single time. In total, the top ten clones hold approximately 8% of the sample. Sequenced: PBMCs or T cells enriched from blood (not recorded which). The receptors originated from a woman in her sixties or seventies who had recovered from COVID-19.

This sequence joins TRBV5-1 and TRBJ1-4, with TRBD1 identical over 9 bases. The V gene end was trimmed by 1 base and the J gene end by 6 bases; junction bases not matched to a gene: 4. CDR1 and CDR2 (germline): SGHRS, YFSETQ. The CDR3 consists of 15 residues. CDR3 DNA sequence: TGCGCCAGCAGCTTGACAGGGGGCGCGGATGAAAAACTGTTTTTT. Protein: CASSLTGGADEKLFF.

The chain has TRBV27 and TRBJ1-2; TRBD1 agrees at 10 bases. This CDR3 has 13 residues. V dropped 8 bases and J dropped 4; count of bases not matched to a gene: 4. Germline CDR1 and CDR2: MNHEY and SMNVEV (reference sequence). The CDR3 is CASGTGDFYGYTF. The DNA of the CDR3 is TGTGCCAGCGGGACAGGGGACTTCTATGGCTACACCTTC.

CDR3 amino acids: CASNMDRGSDTQYF. In DNA, the CDR3 is TGTGCCAGTAATATGGACAGGGGGTCAGATACGCAGTATTTT. V usage is TRBV19 and J usage is TRBJ2-3; 10 positions agree with TRBD1. The germline V gene encodes CDR1 LNHDA and CDR2 SQIVND (reference sequence). This CDR3 contains 14 residues. The V and J ends lost 7 bases and 4 bases, in that order; junction bases with no gene match: 5.

J is TRBJ1-5 and V is TRBV2, with D possibly matching TRBD1 (6 bases). The V end lost 3 bases, the J end lost 4 bases, and 13 bases lay between the germline ends. CDR3 length: 15 amino acids. Germline lookup yields CDR1 SNHLY and CDR2 FYNNEI. The CDR3 DNA sequence: TGTGCCAGCAGTGAGATAGCAGGGGTTAATCAGCCCCAGCATTTT. Translation: CASSEIAGVNQPQHF.

The chain couples TRBV10-3 to TRBJ1-5; no definite D call. Trimming cost V 10 bases and J 0 bases, with 10 bases left between them. Germline V gives CDR1 ENHRY, CDR2 SYGVKD. This CDR3 region has 13 residues. The CDR3 coding sequence is TGTGCCACCCGAGACACTAGCAATCAGCCCCAGCATTTT. Its protein is CATRDTSNQPQHF.

The chain uses TRBV5-5 and TRBJ2-2; no definite D call. V dropped 4 bases and J dropped 8 bases, with 18 bases sitting between them. CDR1 is SGHKS and CDR2 is YYEKEE in the germline V gene (reference sequence). CDR3 length: 15 amino acids. For the CDR3, the DNA is TGTGCCAGCAGCCTCCAGGTTGGCTTCATGGGGGAGCTGTTTTTT. This sequence encodes CASSLQVGFMGELFF.

The CDR3 reads CASSPGGGREDTQYF. The CDR3 DNA reads as TGCGCCAGCAGCCCTGGGGGGGGGCGCGAAGATACGCAGTATTTT. The chain has TRBV5-1 and TRBJ2-3; tentatively, D is TRBD2 (7 bases). Trimming shortened V by 4 bases and J by 5 bases, and 17 bases separated the two germline ends. The CDR3 is made up of 15 amino acids. In germline, CDR1 is SGHRS, CDR2 YFSETQ.

The rearrangement links TRBV9 to TRBJ1-4; unclear D gene. This CDR3 comprises 15 residues. CDR1 is SGDLS, CDR2 YYNGEE, per germline. Deletions cut 0 bases from V and 8 bases from J, with 14 bases between. This CDR3 reads CASSVGGGFSEKLFF. In nucleotides, the CDR3 is TGTGCCAGCAGCGTAGGGGGAGGATTCTCCGAAAAACTGTTTTTT.

The CDR3 nucleotides read TGTGCCAGCAGCCGAACTGACAGGGTAGGAAACACCATATATTTT. It codes for CASSRTDRVGNTIYF. The chain is built from TRBV7-9 and TRBJ1-3; 7 bases agree with TRBD1. Unmatched junction bases numbered 8, after V lost 5 bases and J lost 4 bases. Germline assignment: CDR1 SEHNR and CDR2 FQNEAQ (reference sequence). The CDR3 is made up of 15 amino acids.

The genes are TRBV6-1 and TRBJ2-7, with 9 bases that match TRBD1. J lost 6 bases, V lost 6 bases, and 6 bases had no gene match. Looked up from germline, CDR1 is MNHNS and CDR2 is SASEGT. The CDR3 sequence is 13 residues long. CDR3 nucleotides: TGTGCCAGCAGCCGGACAGGGGTGGCCGAGCAGTACGTC. Encoded protein: CASSRTGVAEQYV.

This chain uses TRBV7-2 with TRBJ2-7; a weak D match, TRBD2 (6 bases). Deletions cut 3 bases from V and 0 bases from J, with 15 bases between. The CDR3 length is 16 residues. Germline V gene sequence: CDR1 SGHTA, CDR2 FQGNSA. The CDR3 reads CASSFVGGASSYEQYF. In DNA form, the CDR3 reads TGTGCCAGCAGCTTCGTGGGCGGGGCGAGCTCCTACGAGCAGTACTTC.

The J gene is TRBJ2-1, the V gene TRBV4-1; a possible D gene is TRBD2 (6 bases). Germline-derived CDR1 and CDR2 are MGHRA and YSYEKL. Trimming stripped 1 base from V and 6 bases from J, with 19 bases between. This CDR3 is 17 amino acids long. DNA of the CDR3: TGCGCCAGCAGCCAAGTCCGGGAGAGGACTCTCCGCAATGAGCAGTTCTTC. It encodes CASSQVRERTLRNEQFF.

V is TRBV9 and J is TRBJ1-4; 10 nucleotides match TRBD1. CDR3 length: 15 residues. The germline gives CDR1 SGDLS, CDR2 YYNGEE. V shed 4 bases, J shed 5 bases, and the junction held 5 bases outside the gene matches. CDR3 in amino acids: CASSSRTGGNEKLFF. The CDR3 region has the DNA TGTGCCAGCAGCTCCCGGACAGGGGGGAATGAAAAACTGTTTTTT. Complete variable domain (other parts from reference TRBV9 and TRBJ1-4): DSGVTQTPKHLITATGQRVTLRCSPRSGDLSVYWYQQSLDQGLQFLIQYYNGEERAKGNILERFSAQQFPDLHSELNLSSLELGDSALYFCASSSRTGGNEKLFFGSGTQLSVL.